Each of the 9 T cell receptor beta chains below was sequenced from the same sample in a study of glioma-infiltrating T cells. Amplification of TCR alpha and beta CDR3 regions from RNA used iRepertoire nested multiplex PCR. TCRdb re-called the multiplex PCR reads through MiXCR, storing one row per CDR3 protein. The data show more than 300,000 distinct CDR3 sequences, roughly two fifths seen once. The material sequenced was glioma tissue, nonneoplastic brain tissue, or PBMCs (not recorded which). The receptors here all came from a human donor with low-grade glioma or glioblastoma, undergoing nonglioma brain surgery, or in good health (not recorded which).

This clonotype came up many times. The chain has TRBV27 and TRBJ2-7; 10 bases map to TRBD2. CDR1 MNHEY and CDR2 SMNVEV come from the germline V gene (reference sequence). Trimming removed 6 bases from V and 6 bases from J; junction bases left unmatched: 23. The CDR3 totals 19 residues. For the CDR3, the DNA is TGTGCCAGCAGCTATAGGGCTCTCGGACTAGCGGCAAGGACCAGCGAGCAGTACTTC. This encodes CASSYRALGLAARTSEQYF.

The chain couples TRBV28 to TRBJ2-3; D is ambiguous. This CDR3 is built from 15 residues. Germline CDR1 reads MDHEN; CDR2 reads SYDVKM. The V gene lost 6 bases and the J gene lost 1 base, with 14 bases spanning the gap. DNA of the CDR3: TGTGCCAGCAGCCCAGAAAGAAGTCGCACAGATACGCAGTATTTT. It specifies CASSPERSRTDTQYF.

This clonotype occurred many times. This chain connects TRBV18 to TRBJ1-1, with TRBD1 as a possible D gene (6 bases). Germline lookup yields CDR1 KGHSH and CDR2 LQKENI. V was pared by 6 bases and J by 0 bases, with 11 bases between. This CDR3 contains 14 residues. The CDR3 spells CASSPDSLNTEAFF. Written as DNA, the CDR3 is TGTGCCAGCTCCCCGGACAGCCTGAACACTGAAGCTTTCTTT.

This clonotype was counted many times. This chain links TRBV6-1 with TRBJ2-5; unclear D gene. The CDR3 has 13 amino acids. Germline loops: CDR1 MNHNS, CDR2 SASEGT. Trimming took 1 base from V and 3 from J, leaving 6 bases between them. The CDR3 nucleotides read TGTGCCAGCAGTGAAGGCCAGGAAGAGACCCAGTACTTC. This gives the protein CASSEGQEETQYF.

In this sample, this clonotype turned up once. This may stem from a read error, because a much larger clone lies one nucleotide away. The V gene is TRBV27, the J gene TRBJ2-1, with unresolved D. CDR1 and CDR2 (germline): MNHEY, SMNVEV (reference sequence). The CDR3 contains 13 residues. Deletions cut 4 bases from V and 10 bases from J, with 14 bases between. The CDR3 sequence: CASSYSPWYEQFF. The CDR3 DNA reads as TGTGCCAGCAGTTATTCCCCGTGGTACGAGCAGTTCTTC.

The V and J genes are TRBV7-6 and TRBJ2-3; TRBD1 matches 9 bases. V was pared by 4 bases and J by 2 bases, with 1 base of the junction left unmatched. The CDR3 has 14 residues. From germline, CDR1 is SGHVS and CDR2 FNYEAQ. The CDR3 reads CASSWTGATDTQYF. In nucleotides, the CDR3 is TGTGCCAGCAGCTGGACAGGGGCCACAGATACGCAGTATTTT.

The rearrangement uses TRBV7-8 and TRBJ2-3; tentative D call: TRBD1 (5 bases). V lost 5 bases and J 5 bases, leaving 17 bases between the germline ends. The CDR3 extends over 15 amino acids. Germline assignment: CDR1 SGHVS and CDR2 FQNEAQ. CDR3 in amino acids: CASSRLVLQGDTQYF. The CDR3 nucleotides read TGTGCCAGCAGCCGGCTCGTTTTGCAGGGAGATACGCAGTATTTT.

The chain is built from TRBV4-2 and TRBJ2-5, with 8 nucleotides matching TRBD2. The CDR3 consists of 17 residues. Germline assignment: CDR1 LGHNA and CDR2 YNFKEQ. The ends lost 0 bases at V and 5 bases at J; junction bases unmatched: 11. This CDR3 is CASSQEQSGSPRETQYF. The CDR3 DNA sequence: TGTGCCAGCAGCCAAGAACAAAGCGGGAGTCCCAGGGAGACCCAGTACTTC.

The chain is built from TRBV5-1 and TRBJ2-1; D is undetermined. Germline CDR1 and CDR2: SGHRS and YFSETQ. The V end was cut by 0 bases, the J end by 6 bases, with 7 bases between. The CDR3 covers 13 residues. The CDR3 protein is CASSLGGFNEQFF. The CDR3 coding sequence is TGCGCCAGCAGCTTGGGCGGCTTCAATGAGCAGTTCTTC. Using reference TRBV5-1 and TRBJ2-1 for the parts outside the CDR3, the full variable domain is KAGVTQTPRYLIKTRGQQVTLSCSPISGHRSVSWYQQTPGQGLQFLFEYFSETQRNKGNFPGRFSGRQFSNSRSEMNVSTLELGDSALYLCASSLGGFNEQFFGPGTRLTVL.